This T cell receptor (beta chain) stems from a study of blood T cell repertoires in COVID-19. About the research overall: Some COVID-19 samples were acute and others convalescent; all came from the United States, Italy and Spain.

CDR1 and CDR2 (germline): LGHDT, YNNKEL (reference sequence). The CDR3 extends over 16 amino acids. The V segment lost 4 bases and the J segment 4 bases; nucleotides outside the gene matches: 2. Profiling relied on immunoSEQ multiplex PCR, and the TCRdb table lists in-frame clones only, not all of them. The repertoire holds roughly 70,000 clones, with 84% as singletons. The chain employs TRBV3-1 (or the pseudogene TRBV3-2) and TRBJ2-1; 15 bases match TRBD2. Source material: peripheral blood. The sequence came from a human donor in a cohort sampled during active COVID-19. The CDR3 sequence is CASSRGLAGGYNEQFF. In DNA, the CDR3 is TGTGCCAGCAGCCGAGGACTAGCGGGGGGGTACAATGAGCAGTTCTTC.